Listed below are T cell receptor beta chains from one sample, sequenced in a study of identical twins. A single record per CDR3 protein comes from TCRdb applying MiXCR to the 5' RACE reads. The sample has about 720,000 distinct CDR3 sequences, 15% to 20% seen once; the top ten hold under 15%. This same sample was also taken into another study, of T cells expressing NK-cell markers.

The sample comprised PBMCs. These receptors all stem from a woman between 18 and 29 years old in good health. The CDR3 runs from the conserved cysteine through the conserved F or W. A D gene is named only where the DNA matches it firmly. Rows may omit the clone size; those that give it use once, few, many or a size class.

>TRBJ1-1|few|-|TRBV4-3
CASSQVQGDTEAFF
TGCGCCAGCAGCCAAGTCCAAGGAGACACTGAAGCTTTCTTT
>TRBJ1-1|-|TRBD1|TRBV5-6
CASSWGTGGGNTEAFF
TGTGCCAGCAGCTGGGGGACAGGGGGTGGGAACACTGAAGCTTTCTTT
>TRBJ2-7|-|TRBD1|TRBV18
CASSPPRDSQVYEQYF
TGTGCCAGCTCACCACCCCGGGACAGCCAAGTCTACGAGCAGTACTTC
>TRBJ2-2|-|TRBD2|TRBV3-1
CASSQASGVTGELFF
TGTGCCAGCAGCCAAGCTAGCGGGGTAACCGGGGAGCTGTTTTTT
>TRBJ1-1|-|-|TRBV12-3/TRBV12-4
CASTRGSSSGAFEAFF
TGTGCCAGCACCCGAGGGTCTTCGTCAGGGGCCTTTGAAGCTTTCTTT
>TRBJ1-4|few|-|TRBV2
CASSEVALNEKLFF
TGTGCCAGCAGTGAGGTGGCTTTAAATGAAAAACTGTTTTTT
>TRBJ2-3|few|TRBD2|TRBV20-1
CSAGRGLATGPQYF
TGCAGTGCGGGAAGGGGACTAGCAACGGGTCCGCAGTATTTT
>TRBJ2-1|few|-|TRBV2
CASSVHGSRDEQFF
TGTGCCAGCAGTGTACACGGGAGTCGCGATGAGCAGTTCTTC
>TRBJ2-2|few|-|TRBV11-3
CASSLVLGTTGELFF
TGTGCCAGCAGCTTAGTACTGGGGACCACCGGGGAGCTGTTTTTT
>TRBJ2-1|-|-|TRBV11-2
CASSLDVGLHSYNEQFF
TGTGCCAGCAGCTTAGATGTAGGACTCCACTCCTACAATGAGCAGTTCTTC
>TRBJ2-5|-|TRBD2|TRBV19
CASSIAGAGQETQYF
TGTGCCAGTAGTATAGCGGGAGCGGGGCAAGAGACCCAGTACTTC
>TRBJ2-1|-|-|TRBV20-1
CSATPTGTGWGEQFF
TGCAGTGCTACGCCCACCGGAACAGGGTGGGGTGAGCAGTTCTTC
>TRBJ2-7|-|TRBD1|TRBV20-1
CSVMGQGRYEQYF
TGCAGTGTTATGGGACAGGGGCGATACGAGCAGTACTTC